This T cell receptor beta chain was identified in a study of T-cell reconstitution after alpha-beta-depleted transplantation in children. Unique molecular identifiers were used to barcode this TCRbeta library. TCRdb analysed the PCR reads with MiXCR anew, one entry per CDR3 protein. The sample has 60,000 or so distinct CDR3 sequences, around 40% seen once. The CDR3 has 19 amino acids. Looked up from germline, CDR1 is MGHRA and CDR2 is YSYEKL. V lost 0 bases, J lost 2 bases, and 17 bases lay in between. The receptor comes from a male patient younger than 18 who had a stem cell transplant for acute lymphoblastic leukemia, so the T cells may come from the graft donor. The sequences come from PBMCs, mostly from graft donor cells, collected 360 days after TCRalphabeta/CD19-depleted stem cell transplant. The rearrangement links TRBV4-1 to TRBJ2-6, with D possibly being TRBD1 or TRBD2 (6 bases each). As DNA, the CDR3 is TGCGCCAGCAGCCAAGAGGGGGGACACCGGGGGCCTGGGGCCAACGTCCTGACTTTC. This sequence encodes CASSQEGGHRGPGANVLTF.